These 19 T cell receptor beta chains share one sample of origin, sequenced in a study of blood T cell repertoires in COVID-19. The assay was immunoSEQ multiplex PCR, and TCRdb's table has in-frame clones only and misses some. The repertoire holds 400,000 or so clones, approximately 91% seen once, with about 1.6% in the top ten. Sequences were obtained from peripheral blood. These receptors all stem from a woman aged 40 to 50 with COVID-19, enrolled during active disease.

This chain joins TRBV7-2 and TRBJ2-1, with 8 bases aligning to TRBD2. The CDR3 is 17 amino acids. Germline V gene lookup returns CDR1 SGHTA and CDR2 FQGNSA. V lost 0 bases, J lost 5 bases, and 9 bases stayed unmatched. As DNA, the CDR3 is TGTGCCAGCAGCTTAGCGCAGAGACTAGCGAGAGACAATGAGCAGTTCTTC. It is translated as CASSLAQRLARDNEQFF.

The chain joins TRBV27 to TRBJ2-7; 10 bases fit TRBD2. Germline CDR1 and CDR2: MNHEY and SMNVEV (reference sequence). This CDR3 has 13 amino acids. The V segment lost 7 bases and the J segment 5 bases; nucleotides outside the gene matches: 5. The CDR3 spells CASMTLAGHEQYF. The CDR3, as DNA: TGTGCCAGCATGACACTAGCGGGACACGAGCAGTACTTC.

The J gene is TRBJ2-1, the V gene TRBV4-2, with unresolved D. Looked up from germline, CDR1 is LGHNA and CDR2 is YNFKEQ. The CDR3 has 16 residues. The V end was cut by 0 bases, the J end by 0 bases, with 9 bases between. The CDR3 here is CASSQDSPRSYNEQFF. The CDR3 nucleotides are TGTGCCAGCAGCCAAGATTCTCCTCGCTCCTACAATGAGCAGTTCTTC.

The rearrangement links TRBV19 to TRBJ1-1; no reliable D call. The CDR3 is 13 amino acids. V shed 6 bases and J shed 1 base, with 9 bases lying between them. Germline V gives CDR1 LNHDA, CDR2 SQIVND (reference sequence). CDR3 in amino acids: CASSLQKNTEAFF. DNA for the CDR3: TGTGCCAGTAGCCTACAGAAGAACACTGAAGCTTTCTTT.

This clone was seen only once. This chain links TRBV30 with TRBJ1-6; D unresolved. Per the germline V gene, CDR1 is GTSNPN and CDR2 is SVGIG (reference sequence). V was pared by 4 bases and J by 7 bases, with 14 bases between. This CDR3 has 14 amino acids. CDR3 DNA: TGTGCCTGGAAGAGCACGGGAAAGAATTCACCCCTCCACTTT. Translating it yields CAWKSTGKNSPLHF.

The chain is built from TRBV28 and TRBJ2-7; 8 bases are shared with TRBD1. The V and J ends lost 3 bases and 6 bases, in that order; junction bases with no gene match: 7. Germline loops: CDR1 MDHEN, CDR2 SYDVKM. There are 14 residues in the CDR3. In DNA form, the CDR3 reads TGTGCCAGCAGTTTCGGGACAGGCTTCATCGAGCAGTACTTC. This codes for CASSFGTGFIEQYF.

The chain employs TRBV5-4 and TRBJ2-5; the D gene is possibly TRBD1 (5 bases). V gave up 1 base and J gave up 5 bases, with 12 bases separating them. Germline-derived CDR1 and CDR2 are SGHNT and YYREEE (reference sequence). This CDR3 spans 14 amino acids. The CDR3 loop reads CASSLNPGRETQYF. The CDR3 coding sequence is TGTGCCAGCAGCTTGAATCCAGGGCGGGAGACCCAGTACTTC.

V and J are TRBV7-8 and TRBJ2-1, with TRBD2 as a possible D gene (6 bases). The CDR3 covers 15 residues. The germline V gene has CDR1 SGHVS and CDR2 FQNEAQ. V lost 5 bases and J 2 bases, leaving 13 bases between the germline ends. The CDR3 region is CASSPGTPAYNEQFF. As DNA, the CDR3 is TGTGCCAGCAGCCCCGGGACTCCCGCCTACAATGAGCAGTTCTTC.

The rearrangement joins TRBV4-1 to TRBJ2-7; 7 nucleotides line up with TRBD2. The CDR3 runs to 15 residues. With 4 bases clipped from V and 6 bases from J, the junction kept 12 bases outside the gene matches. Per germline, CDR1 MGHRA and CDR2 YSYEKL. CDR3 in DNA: TGCGCCAGCAGCCCTCTGGGGGGGGACTCCCGCGAGCAGTACTTC. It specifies CASSPLGGDSREQYF.

The CDR3 protein is CASSLAGSPLHF. CDR3 DNA sequence: TGTGCCAGCAGCTTAGCGGGCTCACCCCTCCACTTT. The rearrangement uses TRBV7-2 and TRBJ1-6; no reliable D call. The length of the CDR3 is 12 residues. Germline V lookup: CDR1 SGHTA, CDR2 FQGNSA. V lost 0 bases and J lost 10, with 4 bases in between.

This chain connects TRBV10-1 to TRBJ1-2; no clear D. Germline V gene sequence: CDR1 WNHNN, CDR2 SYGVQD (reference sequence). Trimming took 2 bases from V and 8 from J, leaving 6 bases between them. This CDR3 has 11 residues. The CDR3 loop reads CASSELSGYTF. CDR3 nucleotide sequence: TGCGCCAGCAGTGAGCTTAGCGGCTACACCTTC.

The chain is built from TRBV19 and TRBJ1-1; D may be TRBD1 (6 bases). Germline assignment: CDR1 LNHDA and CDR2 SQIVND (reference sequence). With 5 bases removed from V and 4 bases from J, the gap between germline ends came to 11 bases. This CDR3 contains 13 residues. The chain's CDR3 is CASSQGQGTEAFF. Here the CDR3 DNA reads TGTGCCAGTAGTCAGGGGCAAGGCACTGAAGCTTTCTTT. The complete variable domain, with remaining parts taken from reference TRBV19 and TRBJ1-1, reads DGGITQSPKYLFRKEGQNVTLSCEQNLNHDAMYWYRQDPGQGLRLIYYSQIVNDFQKGDIAEGYSVSREKKESFPLTVTSAQKNPTAFYLCASSQGQGTEAFFGQGTRLTVV.

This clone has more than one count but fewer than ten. In DNA form, the CDR3 reads TGCGCCAGCAGCTGGCAAGCGGGGGACACTGAAGCTTTCTTT. It encodes CASSWQAGDTEAFF. The V gene is TRBV5-1, the J gene TRBJ1-1; TRBD1 might be the D (5 bases). Germline-derived CDR1 and CDR2 are SGHRS and YFSETQ. CDR3 length: 14 residues. V was trimmed by 3 bases and J by 3 bases, leaving 12 bases between them.

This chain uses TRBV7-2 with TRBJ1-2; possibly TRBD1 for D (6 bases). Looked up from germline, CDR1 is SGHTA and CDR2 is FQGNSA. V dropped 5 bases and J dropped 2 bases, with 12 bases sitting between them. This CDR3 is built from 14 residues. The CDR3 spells CASSRRDINYGYTF. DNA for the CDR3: TGTGCCAGCAGCCGCCGGGACATAAACTATGGCTACACCTTC.

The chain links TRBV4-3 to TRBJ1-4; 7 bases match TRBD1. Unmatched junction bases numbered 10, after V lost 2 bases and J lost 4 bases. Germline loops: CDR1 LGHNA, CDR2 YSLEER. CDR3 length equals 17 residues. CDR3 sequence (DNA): TGCGCCAGCAGCCAATCTCGGATCAGGGGGGATAATGAAAAACTGTTTTTT. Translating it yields CASSQSRIRGDNEKLFF.

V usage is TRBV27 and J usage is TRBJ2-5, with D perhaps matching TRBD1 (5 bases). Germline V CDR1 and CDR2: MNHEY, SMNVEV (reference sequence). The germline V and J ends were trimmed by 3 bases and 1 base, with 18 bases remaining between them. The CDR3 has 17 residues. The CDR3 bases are TGTGCCAGCAGTTTCCGCCCGCAGGGTTGGGGCCAAGAGACCCAGTACTTC. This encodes CASSFRPQGWGQETQYF.

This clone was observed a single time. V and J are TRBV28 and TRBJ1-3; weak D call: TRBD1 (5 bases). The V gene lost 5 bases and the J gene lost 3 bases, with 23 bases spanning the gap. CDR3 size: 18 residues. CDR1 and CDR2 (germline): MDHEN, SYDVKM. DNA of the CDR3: TGTGCCAGCAGTGCAGCTTTAGTCAGGGATCTTCGTGGAAACACCATATATTTT. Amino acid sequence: CASSAALVRDLRGNTIYF.

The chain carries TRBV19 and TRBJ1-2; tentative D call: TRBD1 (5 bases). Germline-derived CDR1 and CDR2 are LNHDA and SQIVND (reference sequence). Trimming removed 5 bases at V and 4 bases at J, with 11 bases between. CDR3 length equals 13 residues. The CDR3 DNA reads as TGTGCCAGTAGTCCATCAGGGTTCTATGGCTACACCTTC. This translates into CASSPSGFYGYTF.

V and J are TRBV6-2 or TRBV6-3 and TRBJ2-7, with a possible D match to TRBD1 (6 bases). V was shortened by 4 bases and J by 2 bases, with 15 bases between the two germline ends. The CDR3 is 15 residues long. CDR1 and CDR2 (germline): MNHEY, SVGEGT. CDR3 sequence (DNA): TGTGCCAGCAGTTTCGGACAGCCGGCGACCTACGAGCAGTACTTC. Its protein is CASSFGQPATYEQYF.